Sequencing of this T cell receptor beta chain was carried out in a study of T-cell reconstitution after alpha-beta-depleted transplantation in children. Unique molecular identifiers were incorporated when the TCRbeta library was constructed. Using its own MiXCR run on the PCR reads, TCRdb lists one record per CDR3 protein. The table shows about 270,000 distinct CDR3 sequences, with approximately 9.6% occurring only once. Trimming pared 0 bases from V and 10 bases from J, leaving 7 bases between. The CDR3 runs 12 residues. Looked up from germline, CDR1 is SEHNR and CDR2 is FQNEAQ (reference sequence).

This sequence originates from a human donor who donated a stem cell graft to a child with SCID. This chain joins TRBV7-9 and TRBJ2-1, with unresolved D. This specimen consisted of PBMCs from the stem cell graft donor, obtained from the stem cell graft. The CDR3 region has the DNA TGTGCCAGCAGCTTAGCGATGGCGGAGCAGTTCTTC. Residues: CASSLAMAEQFF.